A single sample is the source of the 18 T cell receptor beta chains below, sequenced in a study of OX40 agonist ivuxolimab in advanced cancers. Here immunoSEQ multiplex PCR was the method, and the copy in TCRdb shows in-frame clones only, minus some. Of 50,000 or so clones listed, 85% to 95% are singletons. The sample was CD4+ or CD8+ T cells sorted from blood, taken in a trial of the OX40 agonist ivuxolimab. The origin of the receptors is an adult with an advanced solid tumor such as melanoma, head and neck, liver or kidney cancer.

This clone was observed a single time. The gene calls are TRBV27 and TRBJ1-2; maybe TRBD1 (6 bases). Germline V lookup: CDR1 MNHEY, CDR2 SMNVEV (reference sequence). The V and J ends lost 3 bases and 8 bases respectively, with 13 bases between them. The CDR3 is 13 residues long. The CDR3 bases are TGTGCCAGCAGTTTTGGGGGGACATGGGGCTACACCTTC. This translates into CASSFGGTWGYTF.

The chain uses TRBV28 and TRBJ1-2; D perhaps matches TRBD1 (6 bases). The CDR3 totals 22 residues. Germline-derived CDR1 and CDR2 are MDHEN and SYDVKM. Trimming stripped 5 bases from V and 0 bases from J, with 34 bases between. In DNA, the CDR3 is TGTGCCAGCAGTCCAGTCTTATTTGGCGACGATACGACAGGCGGCCCTAACTATGGCTACACCTTC. This encodes CASSPVLFGDDTTGGPNYGYTF.

This chain joins TRBV7-9 and TRBJ2-1, with unresolved D. The CDR3 length is 13 residues. Germline CDR1 and CDR2: SEHNR and FQNEAQ (reference sequence). V was clipped by 2 bases and J by 6 bases, with 8 bases between them. The CDR3 sequence is CASSLLGLNEQFF. The CDR3 coding sequence is TGTGCCAGCAGCTTATTGGGTCTCAATGAGCAGTTCTTC. The full variable domain, rest sourced from reference TRBV7-9 and TRBJ2-1, is DTGVSQNPRHKITKRGQNVTFRCDPISEHNRLYWYRQTLGQGPEFLTYFQNEAQLEKSRLLSDRFSAERPKGSFSTLEIQRTEQGDSAMYLCASSLLGLNEQFFGPGTRLTVL.

This chain joins TRBV20-1 and TRBJ2-7; D unclear. The CDR3 loop spans 10 amino acids. Germline assignment: CDR1 DFQATT and CDR2 SNEGSKA (reference sequence). V was trimmed by 5 bases and J by 6 bases, leaving 8 bases between them. The CDR3 coding sequence is TGCAGTGCTTGGAGCCGCGAGCAGTACTTC. It yields the protein CSAWSREQYF.

The chain is built from TRBV28 and TRBJ2-1; a weak D match, TRBD2 (7 bases). The V end was cut by 5 bases, the J end by 3 bases, with 17 bases between. Germline CDR1 MDHEN, CDR2 SYDVKM. The CDR3 sequence is 16 residues long. The chain's CDR3 is CASSPRGGGSYNEQFF. Here the CDR3 DNA reads TGTGCCAGCAGTCCCCGAGGGGGGGGGAGCTACAATGAGCAGTTCTTC.

The CDR3 bases are TGTGCCAGCAGCTTCATAGGGGACAACTCCTACGAGCAGTACTTC. Protein sequence: CASSFIGDNSYEQYF. The J gene is TRBJ2-7, the V gene TRBV7-9; tentatively, D is TRBD1 (6 bases). V was clipped by 3 bases and J by 0 bases, with 12 bases between them. The CDR3 loop spans 15 amino acids. Per the germline V gene, CDR1 is SEHNR and CDR2 is FQNEAQ (reference sequence).

CDR3 bases: TGTGCCAGCAGGGGGACTAGCGTTTCCACAGATACGCAGTATTTT. Amino acid sequence: CASRGTSVSTDTQYF. The chain couples TRBV2 to TRBJ2-3; 10 nucleotides match TRBD2. The germline V gene has CDR1 SNHLY and CDR2 FYNNEI. Trimming took 6 bases from V and 2 from J; bases not matched to a gene: 5. This CDR3 is built from 15 residues.

The V and J genes are TRBV28 and TRBJ2-1, with D possibly TRBD1 on 5 matching bases. The CDR3 runs to 15 residues. Germline V lookup: CDR1 MDHEN, CDR2 SYDVKM. V lost 2 bases to trimming and J lost 3 bases, with 11 bases between them. The CDR3 DNA reads TGTGCCAGCAGTTTACGCCAGGGTGGCTACAATGAGCAGTTCTTC. This encodes CASSLRQGGYNEQFF.

This chain connects TRBV14 to TRBJ2-1; D ambiguous. V lost 2 bases and J lost 9, with 11 bases in between. The CDR3 totals 13 residues. CDR1 is SGHDN, CDR2 FVKESK, per germline. In DNA form, the CDR3 reads TGTGCCAGCAGCCAATTCCTCGCGAGTGAGCAGTTCTTC. This sequence encodes CASSQFLASEQFF.

This chain uses TRBV19 with TRBJ2-7, with D possibly matching TRBD2 (6 bases). The CDR3 loop spans 12 amino acids. V was clipped by 1 base and J by 5 bases, with 6 bases between them. Per germline, CDR1 LNHDA and CDR2 SQIVND (reference sequence). The CDR3 protein is CASSIGGNEQYF. The CDR3 DNA sequence: TGTGCCAGTAGTATAGGCGGGAACGAGCAGTACTTC.

CDR3 in DNA: TGTGCCTGGATGAAACAGGTCTGGGGGGGCAATCAGCCCCAGCATTTT. Translated, it gives CAWMKQVWGGNQPQHF. The chain has TRBV30 and TRBJ1-5; D possibly corresponds to TRBD1 (5 bases). The CDR3 runs 16 residues. CDR1 is GTSNPN, CDR2 SVGIG, per germline (reference sequence). Deletions cut 4 bases from V and 2 bases from J, with 18 bases between.

As concerns this clone: This specimen includes other DNA sequences encoding the same CDR3. This chain links TRBV6-5 with TRBJ2-1; D unclear. This CDR3 region has 13 residues. V gave up 2 bases and J gave up 0 bases, with 2 bases separating them. CDR1 and CDR2 (germline): MNHEY, SVGAGI. The CDR3 DNA sequence: TGTGCCAGCAGTTACAGCTCCTACAATGAGCAGTTCTTC. Translating gives CASSYSSYNEQFF.

The chain carries TRBV27 and TRBJ2-1; possibly TRBD1 for D (6 bases). Per the germline V gene, CDR1 is MNHEY and CDR2 is SMNVEV (reference sequence). The CDR3 totals 16 residues. The V gene lost 5 bases and the J gene lost 10 bases, with 24 bases spanning the gap. DNA of the CDR3: TGTGCCAGCAGTCCACCAGCATTTCCTACAGGGACGGAGCAGTTCTTC. Translated, it gives CASSPPAFPTGTEQFF.

The chain uses TRBV13 and TRBJ2-1, with D maybe TRBD2 (5 bases). Germline V CDR1 and CDR2: PRHDT, FYEKMQ (reference sequence). V was pared by 3 bases and J by 4 bases, with 13 bases between. This CDR3 has 15 amino acids. CDR3 residues: CASSFRSGLYNEQFF. In DNA form, the CDR3 reads TGTGCCAGCAGCTTCCGATCTGGACTGTACAATGAGCAGTTCTTC.

This clone was recorded once. The V call is TRBV5-1, the J call TRBJ1-2, with D maybe TRBD1 (5 bases). The CDR3 is 15 residues long. Trimming removed 3 bases from V and 0 bases from J, with 12 bases in between. The germline gives CDR1 SGHRS, CDR2 YFSETQ. The CDR3 bases are TGCGCCAGCAGCTGGGAGGGGACTGCTAACTATGGCTACACCTTC. It is translated as CASSWEGTANYGYTF.

The chain joins TRBV10-3 to TRBJ1-2, with D hard to call. V lost 10 bases, J lost 5 bases, and 11 bases lay in between. Per the germline V gene, CDR1 is ENHRY and CDR2 is SYGVKD. This CDR3 is built from 11 residues. Here the CDR3 reads CATKTEYGYTF. The CDR3, as DNA: TGTGCCACCAAAACTGAGTATGGCTACACCTTC.

The count of this clone is one. J is TRBJ2-2 and V is TRBV9; 7 bases fit TRBD2. V was clipped by 3 bases and J by 5 bases; unmatched bases: 4. Germline lookup yields CDR1 SGDLS and CDR2 YYNGEE. CDR3 size: 14 residues. The CDR3 DNA follows: TGTGCCAGCAGCGCAATTAGCGGGACCGGGGAGCTGTTTTTT. Protein product: CASSAISGTGELFF.

This chain links TRBV27 with TRBJ1-6; a possible D gene is TRBD1 (5 bases). Trimming stripped 2 bases from V and 7 bases from J, with 12 bases between. This CDR3 spans 15 amino acids. The V gene's germline CDR1 is MNHEY and CDR2 SMNVEV (reference sequence). The CDR3 region has the DNA TGTGCCAGCAGTTTAAACCAGGGTAAAAATTCACCCCTCCACTTT. Protein: CASSLNQGKNSPLHF.